This T cell receptor beta chain comes out of a study of T cell clonotyping in hematopoietic cell transplantation. The study, taken as a whole, reports: Pathologically expanded recipient clonotypes increased progressively from day 30 to day 180 as diversity fell. Without cell sorting, CD4 versus CD8 contributions remain unresolved.

Recipient blood drawn about 28 days pretransplant and days 30, 100, 180 after. Using immunoSEQ multiplex PCR, the repertoire was profiled, and TCRdb retains in-frame clones only, with some absent. Here the sample spans roughly 5,300 clones, roughly 79% being singletons. This CDR3 comprises 15 residues. Germline V CDR1 and CDR2: MNHNY, SVGAGI (reference sequence). V was pared by 6 bases and J by 9 bases, with 9 bases of the junction left unmatched. A word on this clone: Its target is not known.

This TCR came from a male patient between 55 and 70 years old who had an allogeneic stem cell transplant, so T cells may come from the graft donor. Some clones in this sample may be carry-over from other donors' samples. Here the sequenced sample was peripheral blood mononuclear cells, taken 100 days after allogeneic stem cell transplant. The chain combines TRBV6-6 with TRBJ1-6, with TRBD1 matching 9 bases. The CDR3 region has the DNA TGTGCCAGCAGCCGGAACAGGGGGCAGGGTTCACCCCTCCACTTT. Amino acid sequence: CASSRNRGQGSPLHF.